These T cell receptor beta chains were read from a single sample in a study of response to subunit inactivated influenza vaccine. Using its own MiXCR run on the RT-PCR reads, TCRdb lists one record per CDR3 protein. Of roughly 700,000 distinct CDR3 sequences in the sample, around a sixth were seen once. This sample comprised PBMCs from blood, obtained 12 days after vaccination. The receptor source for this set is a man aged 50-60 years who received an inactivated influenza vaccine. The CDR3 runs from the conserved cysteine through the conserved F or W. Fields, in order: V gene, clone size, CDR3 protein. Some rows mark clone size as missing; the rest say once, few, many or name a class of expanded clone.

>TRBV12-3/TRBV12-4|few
CASSSSHWRSYEQYF
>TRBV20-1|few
CSALYDTVSNQPQHF
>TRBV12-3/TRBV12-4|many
CASSQTGGGEAFF
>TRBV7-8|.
CAILDPRLAGLKTQYF
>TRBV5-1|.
CASSTDRGNYEQYF
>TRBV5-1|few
CASSLASSGGQETQYF
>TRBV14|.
CASSQVVQGGSETQYF
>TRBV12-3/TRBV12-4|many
CASSLGVRQPQHF
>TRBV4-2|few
CASSHSGSAYEQYF
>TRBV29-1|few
CSVRTEYYEQYF
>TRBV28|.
CASRLRTGYNSPLHF
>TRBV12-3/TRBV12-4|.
CASSHNRGALSAEQYF
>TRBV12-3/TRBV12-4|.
CASSLAYPYTDTQYF
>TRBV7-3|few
CASSPGHNTDTQYF
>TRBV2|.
CASIKGNAGELFF
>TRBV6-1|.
CASTQGGSLNTEAFF
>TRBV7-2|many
CASSLVYGYTF
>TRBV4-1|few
CASSQEAGQRTQYF
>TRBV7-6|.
CASSTTSGGPYEQYF
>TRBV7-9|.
CASSLKGRGTDTQYF
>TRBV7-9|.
CASSPSDPGELFF
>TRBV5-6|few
CASSLLRDPPYEQYF
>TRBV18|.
CASSPLRGREGDEQFF
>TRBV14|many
CASSQVWTVSYNEQFF
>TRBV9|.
CASSVTSSGNTIYF
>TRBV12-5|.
CASDPGENTEAFF
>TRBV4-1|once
CASSLTGTVIQETQYF
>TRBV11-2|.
CASSLKPSGTVSYEQYF
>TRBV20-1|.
CTAQAQDRGLYSNQPQHF
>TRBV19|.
CASSMGAWSASGANVLTF
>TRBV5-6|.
CASSWGRTNQPQHF
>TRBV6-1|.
CASSGMGGNQPQHF
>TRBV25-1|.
CASSDGGRGEKLFF
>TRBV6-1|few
CASLYRLGNQPQHF
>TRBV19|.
CASSMGRHYGYTF
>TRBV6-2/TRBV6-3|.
CASSRLAGESYNEQFF
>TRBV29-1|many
CSARTSRFEQYF
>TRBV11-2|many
CASSLLRTGELFF
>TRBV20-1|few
CSAPKGGSSDTQYF
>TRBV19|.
CASRGPKMGEQYF
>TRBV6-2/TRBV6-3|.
CASSGQFYEQYF
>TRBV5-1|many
CASNNAAGMGMNTEAFF
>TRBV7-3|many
CASSSGQSNEQFF
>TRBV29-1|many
CSWGSQETQYF
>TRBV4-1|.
CASSQVGTGGRDGYTF
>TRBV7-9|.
CASSLDRAPRANVLTF
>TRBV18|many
CASSPTGGTDTQYF
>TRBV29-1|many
CSVEERGSYNEQFF
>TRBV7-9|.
CASGFRWYEQYF
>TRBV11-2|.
CASSLVPPQQYF
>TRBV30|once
CAWSVPSGEGDTQYF
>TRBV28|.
CASSLMEEAFF